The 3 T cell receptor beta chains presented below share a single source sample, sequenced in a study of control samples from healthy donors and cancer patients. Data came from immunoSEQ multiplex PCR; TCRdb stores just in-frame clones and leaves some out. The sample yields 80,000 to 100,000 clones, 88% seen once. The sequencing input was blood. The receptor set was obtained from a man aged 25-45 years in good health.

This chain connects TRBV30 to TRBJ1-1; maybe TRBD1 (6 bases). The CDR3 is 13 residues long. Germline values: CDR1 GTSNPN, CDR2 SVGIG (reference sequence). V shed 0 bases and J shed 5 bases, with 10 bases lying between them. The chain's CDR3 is CAWSVQGRTEAFF. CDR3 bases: TGTGCCTGGAGTGTACAGGGACGGACTGAAGCTTTCTTT.

The CDR3 coding sequence is TGTGCCAGCAGTGGACAGGGGCTACCGTACGAGCAGTACTTC. It specifies CASSGQGLPYEQYF. V is TRBV28 and J is TRBJ2-7, with TRBD1 matching over 9 bases. The CDR3 has 14 amino acids. Trimming at V came to 5 bases and at J to 4 bases, leaving 6 bases not matched to a gene. Germline CDR1 MDHEN, CDR2 SYDVKM.

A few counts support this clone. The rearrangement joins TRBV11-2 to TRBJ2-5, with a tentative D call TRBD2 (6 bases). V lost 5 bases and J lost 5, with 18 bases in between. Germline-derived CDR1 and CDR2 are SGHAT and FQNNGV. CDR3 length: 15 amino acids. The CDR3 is CASSEPRGGRETQYF. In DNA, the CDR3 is TGTGCCAGCAGCGAGCCGCGGGGAGGAAGGGAGACCCAGTACTTC.